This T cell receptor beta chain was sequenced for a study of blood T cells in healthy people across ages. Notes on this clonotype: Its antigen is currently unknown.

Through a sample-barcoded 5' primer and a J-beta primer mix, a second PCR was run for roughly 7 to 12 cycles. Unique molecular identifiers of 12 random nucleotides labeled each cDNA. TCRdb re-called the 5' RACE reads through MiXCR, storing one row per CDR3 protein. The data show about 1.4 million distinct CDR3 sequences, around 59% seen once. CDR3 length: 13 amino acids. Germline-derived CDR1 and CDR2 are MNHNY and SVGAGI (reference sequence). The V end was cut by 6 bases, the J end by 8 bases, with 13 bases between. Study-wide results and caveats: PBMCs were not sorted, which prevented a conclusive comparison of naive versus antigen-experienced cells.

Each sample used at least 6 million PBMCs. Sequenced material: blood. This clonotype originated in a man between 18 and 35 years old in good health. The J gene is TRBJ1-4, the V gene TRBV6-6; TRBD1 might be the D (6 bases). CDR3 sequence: CASSWTVREKLFF. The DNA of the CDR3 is TGTGCCAGCAGCTGGACAGTCCGGGAAAAACTGTTTTTT.